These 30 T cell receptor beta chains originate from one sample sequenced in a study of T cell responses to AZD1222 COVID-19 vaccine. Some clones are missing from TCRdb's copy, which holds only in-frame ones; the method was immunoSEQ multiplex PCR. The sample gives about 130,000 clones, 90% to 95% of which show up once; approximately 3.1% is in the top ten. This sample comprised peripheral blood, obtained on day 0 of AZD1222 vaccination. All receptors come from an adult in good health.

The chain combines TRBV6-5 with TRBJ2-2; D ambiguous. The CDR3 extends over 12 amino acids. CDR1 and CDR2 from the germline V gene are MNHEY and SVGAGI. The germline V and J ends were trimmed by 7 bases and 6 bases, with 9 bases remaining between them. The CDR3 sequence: CASTSVAGELFF. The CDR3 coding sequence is TGTGCCAGCACCTCAGTTGCCGGGGAGCTGTTTTTT.

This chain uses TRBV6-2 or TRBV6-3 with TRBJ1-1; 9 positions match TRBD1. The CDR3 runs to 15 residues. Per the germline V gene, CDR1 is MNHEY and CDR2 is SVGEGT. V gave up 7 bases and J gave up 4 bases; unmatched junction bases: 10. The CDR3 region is CASNPGTGITTEAFF. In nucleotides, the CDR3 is TGTGCCAGCAACCCTGGGACAGGGATAACCACTGAAGCTTTCTTT.

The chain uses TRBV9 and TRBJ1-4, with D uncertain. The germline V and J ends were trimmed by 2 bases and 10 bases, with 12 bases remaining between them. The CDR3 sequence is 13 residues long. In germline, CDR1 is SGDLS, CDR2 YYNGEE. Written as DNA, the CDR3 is TGTGCCAGCAGCGTTCTGGACGAGGGAAAACTGTTTTTT. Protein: CASSVLDEGKLFF. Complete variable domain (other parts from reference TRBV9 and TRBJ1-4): DSGVTQTPKHLITATGQRVTLRCSPRSGDLSVYWYQQSLDQGLQFLIQYYNGEERAKGNILERFSAQQFPDLHSELNLSSLELGDSALYFCASSVLDEGKLFFGSGTQLSVL.

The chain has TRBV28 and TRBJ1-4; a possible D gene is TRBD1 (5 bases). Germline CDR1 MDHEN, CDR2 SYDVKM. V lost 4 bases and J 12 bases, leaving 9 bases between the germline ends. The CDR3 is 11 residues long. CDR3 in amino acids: CASSWLQELFF. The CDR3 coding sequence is TGTGCCAGCAGTTGGTTACAGGAACTGTTTTTT.

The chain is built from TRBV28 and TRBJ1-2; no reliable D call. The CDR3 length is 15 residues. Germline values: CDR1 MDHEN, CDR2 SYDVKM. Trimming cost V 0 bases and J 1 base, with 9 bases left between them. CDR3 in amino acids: CASSLWDGGNYGYTF. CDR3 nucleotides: TGTGCCAGCAGTTTATGGGACGGCGGTAACTATGGCTACACCTTC.

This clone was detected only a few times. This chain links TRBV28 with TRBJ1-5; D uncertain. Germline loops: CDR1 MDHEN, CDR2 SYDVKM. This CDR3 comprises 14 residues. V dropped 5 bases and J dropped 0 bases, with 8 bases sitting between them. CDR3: CASSTEYSNQPQHF. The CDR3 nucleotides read TGTGCCAGCAGTACAGAGTATAGCAATCAGCCCCAGCATTTT.

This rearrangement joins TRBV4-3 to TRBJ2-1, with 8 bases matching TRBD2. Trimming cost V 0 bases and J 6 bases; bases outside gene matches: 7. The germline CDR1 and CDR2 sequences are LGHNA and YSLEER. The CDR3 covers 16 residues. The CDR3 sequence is CASSQDRAGGSNEQFF. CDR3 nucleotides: TGCGCCAGCAGCCAAGATAGGGCGGGAGGTAGCAATGAGCAGTTCTTC.

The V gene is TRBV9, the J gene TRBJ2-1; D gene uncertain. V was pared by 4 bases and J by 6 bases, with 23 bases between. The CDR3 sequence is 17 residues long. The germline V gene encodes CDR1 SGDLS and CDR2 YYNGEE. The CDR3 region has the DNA TGTGCCAGCAGCAGCTCCCAGACCCTTAAGGTAGGCAATGAGCAGTTCTTC. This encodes CASSSSQTLKVGNEQFF. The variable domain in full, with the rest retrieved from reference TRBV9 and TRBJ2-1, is DSGVTQTPKHLITATGQRVTLRCSPRSGDLSVYWYQQSLDQGLQFLIQYYNGEERAKGNILERFSAQQFPDLHSELNLSSLELGDSALYFCASSSSQTLKVGNEQFFGPGTRLTVL.

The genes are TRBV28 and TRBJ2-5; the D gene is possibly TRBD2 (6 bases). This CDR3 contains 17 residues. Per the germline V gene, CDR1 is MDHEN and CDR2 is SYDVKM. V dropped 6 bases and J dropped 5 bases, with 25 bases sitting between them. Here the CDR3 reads CASSPGAGLRAGETQYF. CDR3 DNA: TGTGCCAGCAGCCCCGGCGCGGGATTACGCGCGGGTGAGACCCAGTACTTC. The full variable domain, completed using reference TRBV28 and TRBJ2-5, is DVKVTQSSRYLVKRTGEKVFLECVQDMDHENMFWYRQDPGLGLRLIYFSYDVKMKEKGDIPEGYSVSREKKERFSLILESASTNQTSMYLCASSPGAGLRAGETQYFGPGTRLLVL.

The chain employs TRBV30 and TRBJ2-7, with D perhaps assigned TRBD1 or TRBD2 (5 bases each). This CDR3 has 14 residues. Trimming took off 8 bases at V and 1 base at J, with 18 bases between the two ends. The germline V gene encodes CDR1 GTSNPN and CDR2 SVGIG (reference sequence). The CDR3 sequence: CALGHDRDSYEQYF. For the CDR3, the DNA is TGTGCCCTAGGACATGACCGGGATTCCTACGAGCAGTACTTC.

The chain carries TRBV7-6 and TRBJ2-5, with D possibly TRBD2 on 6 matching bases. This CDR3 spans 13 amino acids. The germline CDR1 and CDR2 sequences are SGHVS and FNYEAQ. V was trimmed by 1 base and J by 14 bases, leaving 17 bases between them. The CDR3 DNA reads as TGTGCCAGCAGCTTAGGGGAGGATCCGACTTTTTACTTC. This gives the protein CASSLGEDPTFYF.

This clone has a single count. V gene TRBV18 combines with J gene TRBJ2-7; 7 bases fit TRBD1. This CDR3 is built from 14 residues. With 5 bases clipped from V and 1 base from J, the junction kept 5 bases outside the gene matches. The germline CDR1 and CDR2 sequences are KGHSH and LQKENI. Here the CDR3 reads CASSTGTVSYEQYF. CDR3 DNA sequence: TGTGCCAGCTCAACCGGGACAGTGTCCTACGAGCAGTACTTC.

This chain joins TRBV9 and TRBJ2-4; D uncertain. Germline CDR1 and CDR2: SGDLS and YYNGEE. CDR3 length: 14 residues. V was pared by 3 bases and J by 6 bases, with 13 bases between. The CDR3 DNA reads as TGTGCCAGCAGCGAATCGTCCGGTGGAAACATTCAGTACTTC. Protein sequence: CASSESSGGNIQYF.

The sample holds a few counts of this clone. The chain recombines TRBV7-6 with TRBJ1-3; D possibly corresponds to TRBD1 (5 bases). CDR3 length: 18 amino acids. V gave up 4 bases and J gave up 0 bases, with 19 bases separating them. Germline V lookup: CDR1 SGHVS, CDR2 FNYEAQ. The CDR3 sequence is CASSYSPPQVGSGNTIYF. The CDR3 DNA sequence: TGTGCCAGCAGCTACTCCCCCCCACAGGTGGGCTCTGGAAACACCATATATTTT.

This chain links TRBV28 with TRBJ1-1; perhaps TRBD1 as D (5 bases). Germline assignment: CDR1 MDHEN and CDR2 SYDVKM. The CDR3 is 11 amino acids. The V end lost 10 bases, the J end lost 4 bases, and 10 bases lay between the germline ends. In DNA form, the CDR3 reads TGTGCCACGGGGACTATCACTGAAGCTTTCTTT. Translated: CATGTITEAFF.

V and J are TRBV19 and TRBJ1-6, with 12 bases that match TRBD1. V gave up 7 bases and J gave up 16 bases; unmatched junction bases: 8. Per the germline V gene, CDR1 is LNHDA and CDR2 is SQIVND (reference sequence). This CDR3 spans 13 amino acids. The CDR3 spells CASMGTGGSILHF. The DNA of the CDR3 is TGTGCCAGTATGGGGACAGGGGGCTCGATTCTCCACTTT. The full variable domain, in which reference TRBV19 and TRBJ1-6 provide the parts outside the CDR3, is DGGITQSPKYLFRKEGQNVTLSCEQNLNHDAMYWYRQDPGQGLRLIYYSQIVNDFQKGDIAEGYSVSREKKESFPLTVTSAQKNPTAFYLCASMGTGGSILHFGNGTRLTVT.

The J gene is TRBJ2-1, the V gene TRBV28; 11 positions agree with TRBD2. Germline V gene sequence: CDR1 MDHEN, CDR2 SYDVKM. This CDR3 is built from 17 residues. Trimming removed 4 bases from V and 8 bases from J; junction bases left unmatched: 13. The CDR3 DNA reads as TGTGCCAGCAGTTCCCAATATAGCGGGAGGGCCAGAGATGAGCAGTTCTTC. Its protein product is CASSSQYSGRARDEQFF.

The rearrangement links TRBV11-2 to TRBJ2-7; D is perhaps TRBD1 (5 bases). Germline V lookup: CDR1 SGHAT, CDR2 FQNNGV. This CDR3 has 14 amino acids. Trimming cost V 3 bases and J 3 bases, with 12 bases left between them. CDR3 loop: CASSFSLDNYEQYF. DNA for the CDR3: TGTGCCAGCAGCTTCTCATTGGACAACTACGAGCAGTACTTC.

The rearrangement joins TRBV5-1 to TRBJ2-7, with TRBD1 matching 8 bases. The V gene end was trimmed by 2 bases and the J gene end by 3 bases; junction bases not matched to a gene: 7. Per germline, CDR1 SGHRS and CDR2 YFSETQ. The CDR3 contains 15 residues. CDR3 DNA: TGCGCCAGCAGCTTTACGACAGGGGCAGACTACGAGCAGTACTTC. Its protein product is CASSFTTGADYEQYF.

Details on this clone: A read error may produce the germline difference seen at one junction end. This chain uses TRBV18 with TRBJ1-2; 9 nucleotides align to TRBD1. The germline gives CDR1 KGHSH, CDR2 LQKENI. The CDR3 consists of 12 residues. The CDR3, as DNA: TGTGCCAGCTCACCCCAAAGGGACAGGGTCCTCTTC. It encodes CASSPQRDRVLF.

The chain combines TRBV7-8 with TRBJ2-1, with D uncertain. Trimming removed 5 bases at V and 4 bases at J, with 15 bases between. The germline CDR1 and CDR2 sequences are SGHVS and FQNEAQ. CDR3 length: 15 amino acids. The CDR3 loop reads CASSRDEQLYNEQFF. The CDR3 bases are TGTGCCAGCAGCCGAGACGAGCAGTTATACAATGAGCAGTTCTTC. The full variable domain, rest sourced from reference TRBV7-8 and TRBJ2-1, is GAGVSQSPRYKVAKRGQDVALRCDPISGHVSLFWYQQALGQGPEFLTYFQNEAQLDKSGLPSDRFFAERPEGSVSTLKIQRTQQEDSAVYLCASSRDEQLYNEQFFGPGTRLTVL.

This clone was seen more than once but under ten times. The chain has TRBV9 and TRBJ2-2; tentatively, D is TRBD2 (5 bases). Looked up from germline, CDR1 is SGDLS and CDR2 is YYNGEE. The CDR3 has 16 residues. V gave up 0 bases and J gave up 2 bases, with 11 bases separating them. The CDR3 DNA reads TGTGCCAGCAGCGTAGGAGGTAGCGCCAACACCGGGGAGCTGTTTTTT. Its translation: CASSVGGSANTGELFF.

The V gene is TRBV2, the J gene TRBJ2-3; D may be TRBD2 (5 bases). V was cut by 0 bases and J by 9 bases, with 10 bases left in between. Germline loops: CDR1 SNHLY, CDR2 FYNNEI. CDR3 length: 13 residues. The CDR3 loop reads CASSEAGRGTQYF. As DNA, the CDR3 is TGTGCCAGCAGTGAAGCAGGGAGAGGCACGCAGTATTTT.

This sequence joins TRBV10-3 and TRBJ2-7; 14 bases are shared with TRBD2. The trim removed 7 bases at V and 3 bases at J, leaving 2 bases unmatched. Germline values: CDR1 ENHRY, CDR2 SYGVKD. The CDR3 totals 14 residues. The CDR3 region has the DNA TGTGCCATCAAGGGGACTAGCGGGAGCTACGAGCAGTACTTC. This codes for CAIKGTSGSYEQYF.

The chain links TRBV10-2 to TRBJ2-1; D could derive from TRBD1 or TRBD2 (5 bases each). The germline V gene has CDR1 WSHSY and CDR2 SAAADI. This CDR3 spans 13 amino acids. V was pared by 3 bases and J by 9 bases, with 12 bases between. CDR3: CASSEMRGSEQFF. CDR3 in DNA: TGCGCCAGCAGTGAAATGAGGGGTAGTGAGCAGTTCTTC.

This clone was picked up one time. This chain's CDR3 is CASSYFDGTEAFF. The CDR3 nucleotides read TGTGCCAGCAGTTACTTTGACGGGACTGAAGCTTTCTTT. V and J are TRBV6-5 and TRBJ1-1; no reliable D call. The CDR3 is made up of 13 amino acids. Per the germline V gene, CDR1 is MNHEY and CDR2 is SVGAGI. The V end lost 1 base, the J end lost 5 bases, and 8 bases lay between the germline ends.

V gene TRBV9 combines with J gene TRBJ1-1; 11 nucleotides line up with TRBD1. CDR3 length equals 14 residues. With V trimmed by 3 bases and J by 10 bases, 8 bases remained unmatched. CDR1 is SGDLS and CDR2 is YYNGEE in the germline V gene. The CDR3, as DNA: TGTGCCAGCAGCGCGGGACAGGGGGGGAGGCGAGCTTTCTTT. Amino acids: CASSAGQGGRRAFF.

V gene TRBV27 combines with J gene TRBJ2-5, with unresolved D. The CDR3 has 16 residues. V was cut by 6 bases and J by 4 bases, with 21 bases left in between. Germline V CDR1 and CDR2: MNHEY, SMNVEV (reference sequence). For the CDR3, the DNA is TGTGCCAGCAGGAAAATAGATCGCCCTATCGGAGAGACCCAGTACTTC. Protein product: CASRKIDRPIGETQYF.

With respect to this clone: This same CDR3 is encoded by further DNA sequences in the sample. The chain's CDR3 is CASSLGGGTEAFF. CDR3 in DNA: TGTGCCAGCAGCTTGGGGGGCGGCACTGAAGCTTTCTTT. The rearrangement uses TRBV7-3 and TRBJ1-1; D is possibly TRBD1 (6 bases). V was trimmed by 3 bases and J by 4 bases, leaving 9 bases between them. Germline values: CDR1 SGHTA, CDR2 FQGTGA. This CDR3 spans 13 amino acids. The full variable domain, with the rest looked up from reference TRBV7-3 and TRBJ1-1, is GAGVSQTPSNKVTEKGKYVELRCDPISGHTALYWYRQSLGQGPEFLIYFQGTGAADDSGLPNDRFFAVRPEGSVSTLKIQRTERGDSAVYLCASSLGGGTEAFFGQGTRLTVV.

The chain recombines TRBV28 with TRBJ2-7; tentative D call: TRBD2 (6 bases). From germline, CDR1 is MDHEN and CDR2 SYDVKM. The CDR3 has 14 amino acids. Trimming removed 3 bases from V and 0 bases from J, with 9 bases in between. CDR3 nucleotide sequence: TGTGCCAGCAGTTTTAGCGGATACTCCTACGAGCAGTACTTC. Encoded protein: CASSFSGYSYEQYF.